The 3 T cell receptor beta chains given below trace back to one sample, sequenced in a study of T cell changes during pregnancy in multiple sclerosis. Clones were sequenced by immunoSEQ multiplex PCR, and TCRdb holds only the in-frame ones, with some missing. The sample includes almost 50,000 clones, around 94% of them seen just once. The sample was CD4+ T cells from peripheral blood mononuclear cells, taken in the third trimester of pregnancy. The origin of the receptors is a female donor with multiple sclerosis, enrolled in a pregnancy study.

The genes are TRBV5-6 and TRBJ2-3, with 12 bases that match TRBD1. In germline, CDR1 is SGHDT, CDR2 YYEEEE. CDR3 length: 17 amino acids. Losses at the gene ends were 4 bases for V and 4 bases for J; bases not matched to a gene: 10. The CDR3 here is CASSRRDRGRRADTQYF. The CDR3 DNA is TGTGCCAGCAGCCGTAGGGACAGGGGGCGGAGGGCAGATACGCAGTATTTT.

The gene calls are TRBV19 and TRBJ2-1; D possibly corresponds to TRBD2 (6 bases). The V and J ends lost 4 bases and 5 bases respectively, with 15 bases between them. CDR3 length equals 15 residues. Per the germline V gene, CDR1 is LNHDA and CDR2 is SQIVND (reference sequence). Here the CDR3 reads CASSTRLAMNNEQFF. DNA of the CDR3: TGTGCCAGTAGTACGAGGCTAGCGATGAACAATGAGCAGTTCTTC. Together with reference TRBV19 and TRBJ2-1, the CDR3 gives the full variable domain: DGGITQSPKYLFRKEGQNVTLSCEQNLNHDAMYWYRQDPGQGLRLIYYSQIVNDFQKGDIAEGYSVSREKKESFPLTVTSAQKNPTAFYLCASSTRLAMNNEQFFGPGTRLTVL.

This clone appeared once. The V gene is TRBV6-1, the J gene TRBJ1-5; 12 positions agree with TRBD1. Germline V gene lookup returns CDR1 MNHNS and CDR2 SASEGT. Germline trimming cut 6 bases from V and 7 bases from J; bases unmatched to any gene: 7. CDR3 length equals 15 residues. CDR3 residues: CASSPGQGAKQPQHF. CDR3 nucleotides: TGTGCCAGCAGCCCGGGACAGGGGGCAAAGCAGCCCCAGCATTTT.